Shown below are 5 T cell receptor beta chains from a single sample sequenced in a study of Graves' ophthalmopathy and Graves' hyperthyroidism. Amplification of the TCR beta CDR3 regions used RNA transcripts (as template). The first round was an RT-PCR with HTBI primers, and the second round was a multiplex PCR. From the multiplex PCR reads, TCRdb called clonotypes with MiXCR, one entry per CDR3 protein. The table includes around 1.1 million distinct CDR3 sequences, 35% to 45% detected once. Sequencing input: peripheral blood or thyroid tissue (not recorded which). Receptors originate from an adult man with Graves' hyperthyroidism.

V and J are TRBV10-3 and TRBJ2-7; TRBD2 is a possible D gene (6 bases). The germline V gene encodes CDR1 ENHRY and CDR2 SYGVKD. This CDR3 has 13 residues. Trimming removed 7 bases at V and 6 bases at J, with 16 bases between. The CDR3 region is CAIKREVRAEQYF. In DNA form, the CDR3 reads TGTGCCATCAAGAGGGAGGTCAGGGCCGAGCAGTACTTC.

The chain couples TRBV2 to TRBJ2-6; D remains ambiguous. CDR1 is SNHLY and CDR2 is FYNNEI in the germline V gene. The CDR3 has 14 residues. Trimming took off 5 bases at V and 4 bases at J, with 9 bases between the two ends. The CDR3 loop reads CASSQPVGANVLTF. As DNA, the CDR3 is TGTGCCAGCAGTCAGCCCGTGGGGGCCAACGTCCTGACTTTC.

This clonotype was seen just once. The CDR3 end shows no conserved phenylalanine or tryptophan, and so a read error is likely. V usage is TRBV20-1 and J usage is TRBJ1-5; a weak D match, TRBD1 (5 bases). CDR3 size: 16 residues. Germline CDR1 reads DFQATT; CDR2 reads SNEGSKA (reference sequence). V lost 6 bases, J lost 0 bases, and 18 bases lay in between. The CDR3 DNA sequence: TGCAGTGCCAAGGGACGTCTTGTCCTTAGCAATCAGCCCCAGCATTGT. As protein: CSAKGRLVLSNQPQHC.

Concerning this clonotype itself: One end of the junction fails to match germline, which may point to a read error. The V gene is TRBV25-1, the J gene TRBJ2-5, with 10 nucleotides matching TRBD1. CDR1 and CDR2 from the germline V gene are MGHDK and SYGVNS. This CDR3 region has 16 residues. In DNA, the CDR3 is TGTGCCAGCAGACTTAAGGACAGGGGGATTCAAGAGACTCAGTACTTC. As protein: CASRLKDRGIQETQYF.

Ten or more counts support this clonotype. The V and J genes are TRBV7-2 and TRBJ2-5; 11 bases align to TRBD1. Per the germline V gene, CDR1 is SGHTA and CDR2 is FQGNSA. The CDR3 has 16 residues. V trimming: 6 bases; J trimming: 0 bases; junction bases outside the gene matches: 6. Here the CDR3 reads CASSSGQGAYQETQYF. CDR3 DNA sequence: TGTGCCAGCAGTTCCGGACAGGGGGCATACCAAGAGACCCAGTACTTC.